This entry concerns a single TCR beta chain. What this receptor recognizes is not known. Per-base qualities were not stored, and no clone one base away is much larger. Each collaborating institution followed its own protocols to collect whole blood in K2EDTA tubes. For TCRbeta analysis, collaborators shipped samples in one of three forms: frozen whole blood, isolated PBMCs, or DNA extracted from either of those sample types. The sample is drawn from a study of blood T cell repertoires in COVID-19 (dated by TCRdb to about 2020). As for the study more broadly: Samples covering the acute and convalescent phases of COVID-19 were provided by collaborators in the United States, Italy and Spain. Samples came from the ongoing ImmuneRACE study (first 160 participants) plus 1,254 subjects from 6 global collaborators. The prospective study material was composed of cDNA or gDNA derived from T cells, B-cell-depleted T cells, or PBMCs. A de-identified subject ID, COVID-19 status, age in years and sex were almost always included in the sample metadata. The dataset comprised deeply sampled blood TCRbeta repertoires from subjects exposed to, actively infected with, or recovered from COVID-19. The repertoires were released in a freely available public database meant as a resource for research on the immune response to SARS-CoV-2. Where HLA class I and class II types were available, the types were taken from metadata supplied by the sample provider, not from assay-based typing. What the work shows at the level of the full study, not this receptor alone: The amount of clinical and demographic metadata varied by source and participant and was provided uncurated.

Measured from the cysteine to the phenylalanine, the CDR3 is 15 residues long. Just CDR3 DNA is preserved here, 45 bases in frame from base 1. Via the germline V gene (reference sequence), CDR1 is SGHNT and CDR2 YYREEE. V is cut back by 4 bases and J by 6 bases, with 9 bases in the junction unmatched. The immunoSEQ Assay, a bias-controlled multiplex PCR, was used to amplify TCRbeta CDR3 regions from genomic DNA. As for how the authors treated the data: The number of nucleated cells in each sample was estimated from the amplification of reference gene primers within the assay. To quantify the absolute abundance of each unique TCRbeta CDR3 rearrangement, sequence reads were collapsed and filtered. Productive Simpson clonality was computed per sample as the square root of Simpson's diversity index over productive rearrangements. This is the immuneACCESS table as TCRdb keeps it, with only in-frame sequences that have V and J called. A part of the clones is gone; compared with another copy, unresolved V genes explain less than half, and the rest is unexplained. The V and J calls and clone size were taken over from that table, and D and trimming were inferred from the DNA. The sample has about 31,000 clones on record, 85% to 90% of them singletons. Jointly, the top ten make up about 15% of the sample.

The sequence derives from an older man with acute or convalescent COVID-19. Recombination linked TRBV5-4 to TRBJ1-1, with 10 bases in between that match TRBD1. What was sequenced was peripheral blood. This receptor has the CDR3 CASSPPGQGFAEAFF. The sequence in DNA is TGTGCCAGCAGCCCTCCGGGACAGGGGTTCGCTGAAGCTTTCTTT. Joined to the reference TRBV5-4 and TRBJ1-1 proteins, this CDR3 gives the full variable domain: ETGVTQSPTHLIKTRGQQVTLRCSSQSGHNTVSWYQQALGQGPQFIFQYYREEENGRGNFPPRFSGLQFPNYSSELNVNALELDDSALYLCASSPPGQGFAEAFFGQGTRLTVV.